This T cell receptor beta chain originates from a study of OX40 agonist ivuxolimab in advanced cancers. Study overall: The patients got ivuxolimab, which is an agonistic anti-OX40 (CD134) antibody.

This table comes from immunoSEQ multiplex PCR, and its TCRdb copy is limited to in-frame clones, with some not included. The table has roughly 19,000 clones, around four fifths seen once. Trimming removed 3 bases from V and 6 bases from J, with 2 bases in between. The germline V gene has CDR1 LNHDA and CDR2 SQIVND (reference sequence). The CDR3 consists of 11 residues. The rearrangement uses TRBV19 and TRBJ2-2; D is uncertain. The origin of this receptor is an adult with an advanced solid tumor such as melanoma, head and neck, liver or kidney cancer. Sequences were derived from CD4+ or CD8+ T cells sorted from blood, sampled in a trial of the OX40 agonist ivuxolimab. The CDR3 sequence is CASSIPGELFF. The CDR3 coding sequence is TGTGCCAGTAGTATTCCCGGGGAGCTGTTTTTT.